This T cell receptor beta chain came from a study of regulatory T cells in long-lasting Graves disease. Both iRepertoire HTBI primers and Arm-PCR of CDR3 regions were used to build the TCR beta libraries. Authors' data handling: Throughout the samples, researchers identified 62 TRBV and roughly 13 TRBJ segments. TCRdb reanalysed the multiplex PCR reads using MiXCR and keeps one entry per CDR3 protein. TCRdb's processing, not the authors', yielded these V and J calls. Among approximately 540,000 distinct CDR3 sequences listed, about 12% were seen once. In its sample, this clonotype was seen many times. What it binds is not known. The time point here: newly diagnosed GD, antithyroid drugs for less than 3 months. PBMCs were the source of the RNA used for TCR sequencing. This CDR3 comprises 15 residues. V shed 6 bases and J 3 bases; nucleotides not matched to a gene: 6. Germline lookup yields CDR1 SNHLY and CDR2 FYNNEI.

Whole-study results and caveats: What was studied was peripheral blood only, and not thyroid tissue.

This sample also appeared in a second study, on T cells in Graves' hyperthyroidism and ophthalmopathy. That work contributes: The definition of stable Graves' hyperthyroidism was no ophthalmopathy progression within 18 months.

This chain connects TRBV2 to TRBJ1-5, with 9 positions matching TRBD1. This clonotype originated in a young woman with Graves disease. Sequencing was performed on peripheral blood mononuclear cells (PBMCs), taken at new diagnosis, from a patient treated with antithyroid drugs. The CDR3, as DNA: TGTGCCAGCAGCGGGGGACAGGGCTTCAATCAGCCCCAGCATTTT. It yields the protein CASSGGQGFNQPQHF.